This T cell receptor beta chain was found in a study of cytomegalovirus exposure and HLA in healthy donors. Comment on this clone: Its antigen is not known.

Whole-study results and caveats: The sole available immune exposure information was CMV serostatus. The likely origin of a cluster of highly shared sequence variants was a sequencing artifact.

The PCR contained 60 Vbeta and 13 Jbeta primers. The assay was immunoSEQ multiplex PCR, and TCRdb's table has in-frame clones only and misses some. The table lists under 150,000 clones, roughly 88% of them singletons. V gave up 4 bases and J gave up 3 bases, with 14 bases separating them. This CDR3 is 14 amino acids long. Per the germline V gene, CDR1 is SQVTM and CDR2 is ANQGSEA. The source material was PBMCs. V gene TRBV29-1 combines with J gene TRBJ2-3, with D tentatively TRBD2 (5 bases). The TCR originated in a boy younger than 18 in good health and CMV-seronegative. CDR3 amino acids: CSVVSGIGTDTQYF. As DNA, the CDR3 is TGCAGCGTTGTTTCGGGAATTGGGACAGATACGCAGTATTTT.